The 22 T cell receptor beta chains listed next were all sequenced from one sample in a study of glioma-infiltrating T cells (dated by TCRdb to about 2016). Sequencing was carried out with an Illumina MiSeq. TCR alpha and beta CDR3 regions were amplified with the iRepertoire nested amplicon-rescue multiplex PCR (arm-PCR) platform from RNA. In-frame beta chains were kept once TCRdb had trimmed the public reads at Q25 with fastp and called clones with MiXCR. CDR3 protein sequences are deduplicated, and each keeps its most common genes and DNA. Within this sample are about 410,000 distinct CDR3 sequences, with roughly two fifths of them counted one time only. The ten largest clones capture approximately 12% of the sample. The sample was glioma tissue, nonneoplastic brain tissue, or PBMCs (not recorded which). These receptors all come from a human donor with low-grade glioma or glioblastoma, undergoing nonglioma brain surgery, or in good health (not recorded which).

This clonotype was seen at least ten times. Here the CDR3 reads CASSYSTGLAGGAQYNEQFF. DNA of the CDR3: TGTGCCAGCAGTTACTCGACGGGACTAGCGGGAGGAGCTCAATACAATGAGCAGTTCTTC. The V and J genes are TRBV6-6 and TRBJ2-1; 15 bases agree with TRBD2. Germline V gene lookup returns CDR1 MNHNY and CDR2 SVGAGI (reference sequence). V shed 0 bases and J 4 bases; nucleotides not matched to a gene: 10. The length of the CDR3 is 20 residues.

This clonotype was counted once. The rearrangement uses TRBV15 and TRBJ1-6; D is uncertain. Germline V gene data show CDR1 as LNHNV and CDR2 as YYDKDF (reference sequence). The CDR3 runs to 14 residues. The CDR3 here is CASSPTTQDSPLHF. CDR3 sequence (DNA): TGTGCAAGCAGCCCGACGACCCAAGATTCACCCCTCCACTTT.

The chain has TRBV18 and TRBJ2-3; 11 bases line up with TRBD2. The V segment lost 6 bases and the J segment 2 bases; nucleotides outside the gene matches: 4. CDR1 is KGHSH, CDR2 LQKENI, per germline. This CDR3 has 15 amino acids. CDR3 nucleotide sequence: TGTGCCAGCTCGGCGACTAGCGGGGCCACAGATACGCAGTATTTT. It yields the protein CASSATSGATDTQYF.

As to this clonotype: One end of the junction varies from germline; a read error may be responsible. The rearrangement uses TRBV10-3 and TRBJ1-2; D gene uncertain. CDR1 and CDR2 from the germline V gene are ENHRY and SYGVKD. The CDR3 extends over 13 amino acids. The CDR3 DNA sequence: TGTGACATCAGTGAGTTAATCCGTTCGGGCTACACCTTC. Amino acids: CDISELIRSGYTF.

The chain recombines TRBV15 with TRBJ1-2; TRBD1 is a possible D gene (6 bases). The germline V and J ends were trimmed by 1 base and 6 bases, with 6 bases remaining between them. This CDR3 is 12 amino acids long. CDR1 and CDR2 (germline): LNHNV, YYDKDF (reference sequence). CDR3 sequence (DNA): TGTGCCACCAGCAGAGGACAGGATGGCTACACCTTC. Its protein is CATSRGQDGYTF. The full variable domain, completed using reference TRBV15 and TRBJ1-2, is DAMVIQNPRYQVTQFGKPVTLSCSQTLNHNVMYWYQQKSSQAPKLLFHYYDKDFNNEADTPDNFQSRRPNTSFCFLDIRSPGLGDTAMYLCATSRGQDGYTFGSGTRLTVV.

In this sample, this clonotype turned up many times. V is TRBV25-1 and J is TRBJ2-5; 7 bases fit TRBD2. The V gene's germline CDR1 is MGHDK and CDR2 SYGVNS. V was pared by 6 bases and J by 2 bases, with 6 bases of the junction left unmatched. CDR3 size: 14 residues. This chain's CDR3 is CASSPAGVQETQYF. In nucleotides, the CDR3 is TGTGCCAGCAGCCCCGCGGGGGTACAAGAGACCCAGTACTTC.

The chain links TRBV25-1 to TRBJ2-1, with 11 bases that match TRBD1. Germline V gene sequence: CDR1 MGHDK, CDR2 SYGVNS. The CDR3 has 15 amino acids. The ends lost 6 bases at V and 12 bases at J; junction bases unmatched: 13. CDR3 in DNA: TGTGCCAGCAGGGCTGGACTCGGGACAGGGGGTGGGCAGTTCTTC. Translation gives CASRAGLGTGGGQFF.

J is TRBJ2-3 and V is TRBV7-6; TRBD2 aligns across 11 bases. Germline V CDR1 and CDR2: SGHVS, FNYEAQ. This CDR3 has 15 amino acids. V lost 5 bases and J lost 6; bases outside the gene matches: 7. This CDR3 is CASSLTSGSYDTQYF. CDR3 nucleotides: TGTGCCAGCAGCCTAACTAGCGGGAGCTATGATACGCAGTATTTT.

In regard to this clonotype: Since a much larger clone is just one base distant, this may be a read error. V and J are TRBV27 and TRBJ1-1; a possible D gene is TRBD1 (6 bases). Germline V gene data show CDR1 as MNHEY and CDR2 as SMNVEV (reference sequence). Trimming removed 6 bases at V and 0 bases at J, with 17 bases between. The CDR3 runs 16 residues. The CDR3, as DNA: TGTGCCAGCAGCCTAACAGGGAGGGGGATGAACACTGAAGCTTTCTTT. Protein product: CASSLTGRGMNTEAFF.

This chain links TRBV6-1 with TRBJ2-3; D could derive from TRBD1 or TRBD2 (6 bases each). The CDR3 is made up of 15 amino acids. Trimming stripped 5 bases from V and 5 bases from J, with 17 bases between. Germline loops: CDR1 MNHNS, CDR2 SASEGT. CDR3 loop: CASSSGGRWGDTQYF. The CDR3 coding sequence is TGTGCCAGCAGTTCTGGGGGGCGTTGGGGAGATACGCAGTATTTT.

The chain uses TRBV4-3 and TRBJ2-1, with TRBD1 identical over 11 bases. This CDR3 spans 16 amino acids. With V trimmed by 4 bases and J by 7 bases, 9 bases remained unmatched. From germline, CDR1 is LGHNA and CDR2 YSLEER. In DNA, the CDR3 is TGCGCCAGCAGCCCTTCCTGGACAGGGGGCTGGAATGAGCAGTTCTTC. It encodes CASSPSWTGGWNEQFF.

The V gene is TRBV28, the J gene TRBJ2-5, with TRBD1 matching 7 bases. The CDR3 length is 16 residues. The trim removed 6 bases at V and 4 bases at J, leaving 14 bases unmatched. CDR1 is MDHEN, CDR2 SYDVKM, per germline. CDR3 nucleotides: TGTGCCAGCAGGGGATCGACAGGGAATTGGGGAGAGACCCAGTACTTC. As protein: CASRGSTGNWGETQYF.

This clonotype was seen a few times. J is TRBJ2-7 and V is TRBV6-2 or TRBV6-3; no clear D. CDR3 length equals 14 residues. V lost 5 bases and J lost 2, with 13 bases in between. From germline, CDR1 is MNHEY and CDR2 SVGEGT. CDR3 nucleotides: TGTGCCAGCAGTACGGGTAGAACAACCTACGAGCAGTACTTC. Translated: CASSTGRTTYEQYF.

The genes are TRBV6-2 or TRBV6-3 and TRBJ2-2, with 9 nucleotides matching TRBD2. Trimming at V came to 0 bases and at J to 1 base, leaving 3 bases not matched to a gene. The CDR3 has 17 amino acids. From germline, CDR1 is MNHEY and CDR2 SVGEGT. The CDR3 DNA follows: TGTGCCAGCAGTTACTCTGGGACTAGCTTGAACACCGGGGAGCTGTTTTTT. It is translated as CASSYSGTSLNTGELFF.

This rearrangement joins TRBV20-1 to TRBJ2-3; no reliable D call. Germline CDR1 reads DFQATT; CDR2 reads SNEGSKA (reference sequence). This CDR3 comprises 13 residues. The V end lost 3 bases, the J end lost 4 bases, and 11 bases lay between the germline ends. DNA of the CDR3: TGCAGTGCTAGCGGCGGTGGGCCAGATACGCAGTATTTT. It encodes CSASGGGPDTQYF.

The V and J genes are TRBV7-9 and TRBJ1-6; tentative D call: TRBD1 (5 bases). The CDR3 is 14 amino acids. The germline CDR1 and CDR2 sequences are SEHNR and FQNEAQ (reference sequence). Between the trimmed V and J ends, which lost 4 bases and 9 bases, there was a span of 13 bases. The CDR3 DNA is TGTGCCAGCAGCTCGGGACTGCCGGGTTCACCCCTCCACTTT. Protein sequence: CASSSGLPGSPLHF.

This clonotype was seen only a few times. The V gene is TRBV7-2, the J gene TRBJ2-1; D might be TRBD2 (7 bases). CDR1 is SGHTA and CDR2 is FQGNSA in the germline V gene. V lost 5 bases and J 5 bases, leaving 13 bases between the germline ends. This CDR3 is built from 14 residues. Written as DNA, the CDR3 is TGTGCCAGCAGCCCCCGGGGGGCGGACAATGAGCAGTTCTTC. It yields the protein CASSPRGADNEQFF.

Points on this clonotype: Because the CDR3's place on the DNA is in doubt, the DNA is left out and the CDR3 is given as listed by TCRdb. CDR3 region: CASSFLAAAEAFF. J is TRBJ1-1 and V is TRBV12-3 or TRBV12-4. The CDR3 comprises 13 residues, both ends counted.

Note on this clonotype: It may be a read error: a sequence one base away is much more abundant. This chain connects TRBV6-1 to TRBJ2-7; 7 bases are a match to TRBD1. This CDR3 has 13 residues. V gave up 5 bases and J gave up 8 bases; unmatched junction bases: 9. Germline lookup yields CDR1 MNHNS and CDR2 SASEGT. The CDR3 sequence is CASSYSQGNKQYF. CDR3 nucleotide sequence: TGTGCCAGCAGTTATTCACAGGGGAACAAGCAGTACTTC.

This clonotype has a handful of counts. CDR3 in DNA: TGTGCCAGCAGTTTGCGGAGGGAAAACATTCAGTACTTC. Encoded protein: CASSLRRENIQYF. V gene TRBV27 combines with J gene TRBJ2-4, with a possible D match to TRBD2 (6 bases). This CDR3 spans 13 amino acids. Trimming took off 3 bases at V and 5 bases at J, with 8 bases between the two ends. Germline CDR1 and CDR2: MNHEY and SMNVEV (reference sequence).

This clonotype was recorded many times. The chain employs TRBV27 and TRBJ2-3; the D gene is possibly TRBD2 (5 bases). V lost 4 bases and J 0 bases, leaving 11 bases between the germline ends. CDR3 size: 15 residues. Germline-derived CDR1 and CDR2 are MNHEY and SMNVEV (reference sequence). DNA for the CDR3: TGTGCCAGCAGTTGGGAAGGACTCAGCACAGATACGCAGTATTTT. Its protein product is CASSWEGLSTDTQYF.

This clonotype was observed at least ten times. The CDR3 DNA reads as TGCAGTGCTACTAGCGGCTACAATGAGCAGTTCTTC. Translated, it gives CSATSGYNEQFF. V usage is TRBV20-1 and J usage is TRBJ2-1; 7 positions agree with TRBD2. From germline, CDR1 is DFQATT and CDR2 SNEGSKA (reference sequence). The CDR3 loop spans 12 amino acids. Unmatched junction bases numbered 0, after V lost 4 bases and J lost 3 bases.